These T cell receptor beta chains were read from a single sample in a study of CD8 T cells in ankylosing spondylitis. Each CDR3 protein is one row after TCRdb ran MiXCR on the 5' RACE reads. The sample has about 540,000 distinct CDR3 sequences; about an eighth are singletons. Sequences were obtained from blood, either unsorted or a sorted T cell fraction (not recorded which). The receptors here all came from a male donor with ankylosing spondylitis. Each CDR3 is given with its conserved first and last residue. Each record gives: CDR3 length, clone size, D gene, V gene, J gene, CDR3 DNA, CDR3 protein. The D gene is left open where the match is weak. Size is omitted from some rows. Given values are once, few, many or a class for expanded clones.

len: 17
abundance: many
d_gene: -
v_gene: TRBV3-1
j_gene: TRBJ2-1
CDR3nt: TGTGCCAGCAGCCCCCAAGCTCCCAGCGGGCCAGATAATGAGCAGTTCTTC
CDR3aa: CASSPQAPSGPDNEQFF

len: 15
abundance: few
d_gene: -
v_gene: TRBV12-3/TRBV12-4
j_gene: TRBJ2-2
CDR3nt: TGTGCCAGCAGTCCCGCGGACAGGAACACCGGGGAGCTGTTTTTT
CDR3aa: CASSPADRNTGELFF

len: 15
abundance: many
d_gene: TRBD2
v_gene: TRBV27
j_gene: TRBJ2-7
CDR3nt: TGTGCCAGCAGTTTAAAAGCGGGAGGGGACTACGAGCAGTACTTC
CDR3aa: CASSLKAGGDYEQYF

len: 17
abundance: -
d_gene: TRBD2
v_gene: TRBV27
j_gene: TRBJ2-2
CDR3nt: TGTGCCAGCGGTATTAGCGGGAGGGTTGTGAACACCGGGGAGCTGTTTTTT
CDR3aa: CASGISGRVVNTGELFF

len: 12
abundance: many
d_gene: -
v_gene: TRBV7-9
j_gene: TRBJ1-2
CDR3nt: TGTGCCAGCAGCGCCGACATTCCTGGCTACACCTTC
CDR3aa: CASSADIPGYTF

len: 14
abundance: few
d_gene: -
v_gene: TRBV15
j_gene: TRBJ2-4
CDR3nt: TGTGCCACCAGCAGAGATTTGGGGGAAAACATTCAGTACTTC
CDR3aa: CATSRDLGENIQYF

len: 17
abundance: few
d_gene: -
v_gene: TRBV11-2
j_gene: TRBJ1-1
CDR3nt: TGTGCCAGCAGCTTAGAACAAAGGTGGGGGAAGGGGACTGAAGCTTTCTTT
CDR3aa: CASSLEQRWGKGTEAFF

len: 16
abundance: -
d_gene: -
v_gene: TRBV5-1
j_gene: TRBJ2-1
CDR3nt: TGCGCCAGCAGCTGGCAGGGGACCCCGACGTACAATGAGCAGTTCTTC
CDR3aa: CASSWQGTPTYNEQFF

len: 16
abundance: -
d_gene: -
v_gene: TRBV11-2
j_gene: TRBJ1-5
CDR3nt: TGTGCCAGCAGCAGAAGCCGGGCTTATAGCAATCAGCCCCAGCATTTT
CDR3aa: CASSRSRAYSNQPQHF

len: 15
abundance: -
d_gene: -
v_gene: TRBV24-1
j_gene: TRBJ2-5
CDR3nt: TGTGCCACCAGTGATTCCTGGACAAACCAAGAGACCCAGTACTTC
CDR3aa: CATSDSWTNQETQYF

len: 16
abundance: many
d_gene: -
v_gene: TRBV5-1
j_gene: TRBJ1-1
CDR3nt: TGCGCCAGCAGCCGTCTCGTCCGGCAGGCGGACACTGAAGCTTTCTTT
CDR3aa: CASSRLVRQADTEAFF

len: 18
abundance: -
d_gene: TRBD2
v_gene: TRBV11-1
j_gene: TRBJ2-1
CDR3nt: TGTGCCAGCAGCTCGCGTGAGACTAGCGGGATCCCCTTGAGTGAGCAGTTCTTC
CDR3aa: CASSSRETSGIPLSEQFF

len: 12
abundance: few
d_gene: -
v_gene: TRBV3-1
j_gene: TRBJ2-7
CDR3nt: TGTGCCAGCAGCCAACTATCAAGAGAGCAGTACTTC
CDR3aa: CASSQLSREQYF

len: 16
abundance: few
d_gene: -
v_gene: TRBV27
j_gene: TRBJ1-5
CDR3nt: TGTGCCAGCAGTCTGCAGGGACGCCTAAGCAATCAGCCCCAGCATTTT
CDR3aa: CASSLQGRLSNQPQHF

len: 15
abundance: -
d_gene: -
v_gene: TRBV6-1
j_gene: TRBJ2-5
CDR3nt: TGTGCCAGCAGACCGGGTGATACGTACCAAGAGACCCAGTACTTC
CDR3aa: CASRPGDTYQETQYF

len: 14
abundance: -
d_gene: TRBD1
v_gene: TRBV5-1
j_gene: TRBJ1-1
CDR3nt: TGCGCCAGCAGCTACCTGGACAGGCGGACTGAAGCTTTCTTT
CDR3aa: CASSYLDRRTEAFF

len: 12
abundance: few
d_gene: -
v_gene: TRBV29-1
j_gene: TRBJ2-1
CDR3nt: TGCAGCGTTGGCCCTGACTACAATGAGCAGTTCTTC
CDR3aa: CSVGPDYNEQFF

len: 15
abundance: many
d_gene: -
v_gene: TRBV5-1
j_gene: TRBJ2-7
CDR3nt: TGCGCCAGCAGCGGGGGGACAGCCGGCGGTTACGAGCAGTACTTC
CDR3aa: CASSGGTAGGYEQYF

len: 13
abundance: -
d_gene: -
v_gene: TRBV10-3
j_gene: TRBJ2-5
CDR3nt: TGTGCCATCAGTGAGTCGATACAAGAGACCCAGTACTTC
CDR3aa: CAISESIQETQYF

len: 14
abundance: few
d_gene: -
v_gene: TRBV5-1
j_gene: TRBJ2-5
CDR3nt: TGCGCCAGCAGCTTGGAGGGCCGAGGAGAGACCCAGTACTTC
CDR3aa: CASSLEGRGETQYF

len: 16
abundance: few
d_gene: TRBD2
v_gene: TRBV20-1
j_gene: TRBJ2-1
CDR3nt: TGCAGTGCTAGAGATTGGACTAGCGGGACCTACAATGAGCAGTTCTTC
CDR3aa: CSARDWTSGTYNEQFF

len: 13
abundance: -
d_gene: -
v_gene: TRBV3-1
j_gene: TRBJ1-1
CDR3nt: TGTGCCAGCAGCCAACGGAGGAACACTGAAGCTTTCTTT
CDR3aa: CASSQRRNTEAFF

len: 15
abundance: -
d_gene: -
v_gene: TRBV4-1
j_gene: TRBJ2-1
CDR3nt: TGCGCCAGCAGCCAAGATGGAGGGAGCTGGAATGAGCAGTTCTTC
CDR3aa: CASSQDGGSWNEQFF

len: 16
abundance: -
d_gene: TRBD2
v_gene: TRBV4-1
j_gene: TRBJ2-3
CDR3nt: TGCGCCAGCAGCCAGGGACTAGCGGGAGGGTCAGATACGCAGTATTTT
CDR3aa: CASSQGLAGGSDTQYF

len: 15
abundance: few
d_gene: -
v_gene: TRBV7-9
j_gene: TRBJ2-1
CDR3nt: TGTGCCAGCAGCCTGAGGGGGGGGCTCTACAATGAGCAGTTCTTC
CDR3aa: CASSLRGGLYNEQFF

len: 16
abundance: few
d_gene: -
v_gene: TRBV20-1
j_gene: TRBJ1-3
CDR3nt: TGCAGTGCGAGGACCAGTTCCTGGCTCTCTGGAAACACCATATATTTT
CDR3aa: CSARTSSWLSGNTIYF

len: 11
abundance: few
d_gene: -
v_gene: TRBV11-2
j_gene: TRBJ2-1
CDR3nt: TGTGCCAGCAGCCTCCCGGGGGAGCAGTTCTTC
CDR3aa: CASSLPGEQFF